This T cell receptor (beta chain) was recovered during a study of shared clonotypes between healthy human individuals. Study summary: Ranging from 18 to 49 in age, donors were a couple of women and a few men. Findings and caveats of the study: A limitation of the genetic and exposure-history diversity represented arose from few donors.

CDR1 and CDR2 from the germline V gene are SGHRS and YFSETQ. This CDR3 spans 14 amino acids. The germline V and J ends were trimmed by 4 bases and 1 base, with 11 bases remaining between them. A remark on this clone: Its specificity is unknown.

The assay was immunoSEQ multiplex PCR, and TCRdb's table has in-frame clones only and misses some. The table shows 550,000 to 800,000 clones, with around 72% occurring only once. Participating donors were healthy, HIV-negative adults free of recent acute infections or vaccinations. CD4+ cell separation produced CD45RA+ naive and CD45RA-negative memory subsets. This chain uses TRBV5-1 with TRBJ1-1; D gene unclear. This clonotype originated in a young woman in good health. The sequenced sample consisted of memory CD4+ T cells sorted from blood. Subset described: CD45RA-negative fraction. Here the CDR3 DNA reads TGCGCCAGCAGCCAAGGAACGCGGAACACTGAAGCTTTCTTT. Translating it yields CASSQGTRNTEAFF.